The rows below give T cell receptor beta chains drawn from one sample of a study of cytomegalovirus exposure and HLA in healthy donors. Using immunoSEQ multiplex PCR, the repertoire was profiled, and TCRdb retains in-frame clones only, with some absent. The top ten clones hold approximately 2.1% of a sample with about 180,000 clones, about four fifths of them seen once. The source material was PBMCs. These TCRs come from a woman aged 30 to 39 in good health and CMV-seronegative. The CDR3 runs from the conserved cysteine through the conserved F or W. Each record gives: D gene, clone size, J gene, V gene, CDR3 DNA, CDR3 protein. D genes are given only for firm matches. Expanded clones get a size class; other rows say once, few or many, or leave the size out.

TRBD2	few	TRBJ2-1	TRBV6-5	TGTGCCAGCAGTTACGGCCGGGGGGGAGGTGAGCAGTTCTTC	CASSYGRGGGEQFF
.	.	TRBJ1-3	TRBV10-3	TGTGCCATCAGTGAGTCTGGCCAGGGAAACACCATATATTTT	CAISESGQGNTIYF
.	.	TRBJ2-1	TRBV2	TGTGCCAGAGGGAGAAAGGTCTACAATGAGCAGTTCTTC	CARGRKVYNEQFF
.	.	TRBJ1-1	TRBV11-2	TGTGCCAGCAGCTTAACAGTACGGACTGAAGCTTTCTTT	CASSLTVRTEAFF
TRBD2	.	TRBJ2-3	TRBV6-4	TGTGCCAGCAGTGACGGGACTAGCGCAGATACGCAGTATTTT	CASSDGTSADTQYF
TRBD2	.	TRBJ2-7	TRBV7-9	TGTGCCAGCAGCACCGAACGGACTAGCGGCGAGCAGTACTTC	CASSTERTSGEQYF
.	once	TRBJ2-3	TRBV7-6	TGTGCCTCAAGCGGTGATACGCAGTATTTT	CASSGDTQYF
TRBD1	.	TRBJ2-5	TRBV6-1	TGTGCCAGCAGTGAACTACTCCAGGGGGCGAGAGAGCAGTACTTC	CASSELLQGAREQYF
TRBD1	.	TRBJ2-7	TRBV30	TGTGCCTGGAAGGGGACAGGGGGTGACGAGCAGTACTTC	CAWKGTGGDEQYF
.	few	TRBJ2-1	TRBV6-1	TGTGCCAGCGCGGCAGGGGTATACAATGAGCAGTTCTTC	CASAAGVYNEQFF
.	.	TRBJ2-3	TRBV25-1	TGTGCCAGCAGCCGACCCGGGGGCACAGATACGCAGTATTTT	CASSRPGGTDTQYF
TRBD2	.	TRBJ2-1	TRBV18	TGTGCCAGTTTAGATTCGACAAGGACTAGCGGATACAATGAGCAGTTCTTC	CASLDSTRTSGYNEQFF
.	.	TRBJ1-2	TRBV5-1	TGCGCCAGCAGCTTGGGTCCTGAAGGGGACTATGGCTACACCTTC	CASSLGPEGDYGYTF
.	.	TRBJ1-5	TRBV6-1	TGTGCCAGCAGTGAGGAACCGATGATGCACTATAGCAATCAGCCCCAGCATTTT	CASSEEPMMHYSNQPQHF
.	.	TRBJ2-1	TRBV15	TGTGCCACCAGCAGAGATCTAGGCGGGGGCCCTTACAATGAGCAGTTCTTC	CATSRDLGGGPYNEQFF
TRBD1	once	TRBJ2-3	TRBV5-1	TGCGCCAGCAGCCGTGGGGGACAGATAAGCACAGATACGCAGTATTTT	CASSRGGQISTDTQYF
TRBD2	few	TRBJ2-7	TRBV7-8	TGTGCCAGCAGCTTCCGGGTCGGGGGGTCACCTAACGAGCAGTACTTC	CASSFRVGGSPNEQYF
.	.	TRBJ1-1	TRBV30	TGTGCCTGGATTGTTCTGACTGAAGCTTTCTTT	CAWIVLTEAFF
TRBD2	.	TRBJ2-3	TRBV14	TGTGCCAGCAGCCAGGGGTCCAGCGGGGCGTACTGGGGTACGCAGTATTTT	CASSQGSSGAYWGTQYF
.	.	TRBJ2-7	TRBV6-1	TGTGCCAGCACCTCGCATGGACAATCCTACGAGCAGTACTTC	CASTSHGQSYEQYF
TRBD1	.	TRBJ1-2	TRBV6-5	TGTGCCAGCAGTACAACAGGGGGAGCTAACTATGGCTACACCTTC	CASSTTGGANYGYTF
.	.	TRBJ1-1	TRBV4-1	TGCGCCAGCAGCCCCTGGCCACGGAGGATCGGCGACACTGAAGCTTTCTTT	CASSPWPRRIGDTEAFF
TRBD1	.	TRBJ2-7	TRBV4-2	TGTGCCAGCAGCCCCCGAAACAGGGGTTCCTACGAGCAGTACTTC	CASSPRNRGSYEQYF
.	.	TRBJ1-6	TRBV18	TGTGCCAGCTCTCTCGAGGGAGGTAATTCACCCCTCCACTTT	CASSLEGGNSPLHF
.	.	TRBJ1-5	TRBV19	TGTGCCAGTAGTATTGCTCGGGGTGTTGGTCAGCCCCAGCATTTT	CASSIARGVGQPQHF
.	.	TRBJ1-4	TRBV6-5	TGTGCCAGCCGGGGTCCAACTAATGAAAAACTGTTTTTT	CASRGPTNEKLFF
TRBD1	.	TRBJ2-2	TRBV18	TGTGCCAGCTCACCGGGACAGGCCAACACCGGGGAGCTGTTTTTT	CASSPGQANTGELFF
TRBD2	.	TRBJ2-2	TRBV11-3	TGTGCCAGCAGCTTAACACTAGCGGGGCTGTCCGGGGAGCTGTTTTTT	CASSLTLAGLSGELFF
.	.	TRBJ2-7	TRBV9	TGTGCCAGCAGCGCGCTACAGGGTTCCTACGAGCAGTACTTC	CASSALQGSYEQYF
.	.	TRBJ2-7	TRBV2	TGTGCCAGCAGTGAAGGGGACACACCTAACGAGCAGTACTTC	CASSEGDTPNEQYF
TRBD1	.	TRBJ2-7	TRBV29-1	TGCAGCGTTATCGGACAGGGGTACGAGCAGTACTTC	CSVIGQGYEQYF
TRBD1	.	TRBJ2-1	TRBV4-3	TGCGCCAGCAGCCTAGAAACAGGGGAATATGAGCAGTTCTTC	CASSLETGEYEQFF
.	.	TRBJ2-6	TRBV4-1	TGCGCCAGCAGCTCACCGGGACTGAGCTCTGGGGCCAACGTCCTGACTTTC	CASSSPGLSSGANVLTF
TRBD1	few	TRBJ2-1	TRBV7-9	TGTGCCAGCTCCCTAGGGGGGCCAGGGGGCCGTAGCTCCTACAATGAGCAGTTCTTC	CASSLGGPGGRSSYNEQFF
.	few	TRBJ2-7	TRBV5-5	TGTGCCAGCAGCGGGAGGACAGGAGCCACCTACGAGCAGTACTTC	CASSGRTGATYEQYF
TRBD2	.	TRBJ2-7	TRBV7-9	TGTGCCAGCAGCTCCGGACTAGCAGATCCCTCCTACGAGCAGTACTTC	CASSSGLADPSYEQYF
.	few	TRBJ2-5	TRBV4-3	TGCGCCAGCAGCCAAGCAGAAGAAGAGACCCAGTACTTC	CASSQAEEETQYF
.	.	TRBJ1-6	TRBV2	TGTGCCAGCAGTAGTCAGGGCTACCGTAATTCACCCCTCCACTTT	CASSSQGYRNSPLHF
TRBD1	.	TRBJ1-2	TRBV6-5	TGTGCCAGCAACGACAGGGCCGGCTACACCTTC	CASNDRAGYTF
TRBD1	.	TRBJ1-1	TRBV7-8	TGTGCCAGCAGCTTAGGGCTAGGGACAGGAGCTTTCTTT	CASSLGLGTGAFF
.	.	TRBJ1-6	TRBV27	TGTGCCAGCAGTTACCACAGGGAACGGGGTTCACCCCTCCACTTT	CASSYHRERGSPLHF
.	once	TRBJ2-3	TRBV30	TGTGCCTGGAGTCCCCTGGTAGCCCTAAGCACAGATACGCAGTATTTT	CAWSPLVALSTDTQYF
TRBD1	.	TRBJ1-1	TRBV6-4	TGTGCCAGCAGTGACTCGGGACAGGGGGCTGTTTTTCGGGACACTGAAGCTTTCTTT	CASSDSGQGAVFRDTEAFF
.	.	TRBJ1-1	TRBV30	TGTGCCTGGAGTGTACCTTGGGCGCCCACTGAAGCTTTCTTT	CAWSVPWAPTEAFF
.	.	TRBJ1-1	TRBV5-6	TGTGCCAGCAGCTTTTTACTCGTCAGGGTGAACACTGAAGCTTTCTTT	CASSFLLVRVNTEAFF
.	.	TRBJ2-7	TRBV2	TGTGCCAGCAGGGATGACAGCCGTGGCTCCTACGAGCAGTACTTC	CASRDDSRGSYEQYF
.	.	TRBJ1-1	TRBV18	TGTGCCAGCTCTACAACAGGGCCCATGAACACTGAAGCTTTCTTT	CASSTTGPMNTEAFF
.	.	TRBJ2-3	TRBV6-6	TGTGCCAGCACCCGGTCCCGGGGGGCAGGCACAGATACGCAGTATTTT	CASTRSRGAGTDTQYF